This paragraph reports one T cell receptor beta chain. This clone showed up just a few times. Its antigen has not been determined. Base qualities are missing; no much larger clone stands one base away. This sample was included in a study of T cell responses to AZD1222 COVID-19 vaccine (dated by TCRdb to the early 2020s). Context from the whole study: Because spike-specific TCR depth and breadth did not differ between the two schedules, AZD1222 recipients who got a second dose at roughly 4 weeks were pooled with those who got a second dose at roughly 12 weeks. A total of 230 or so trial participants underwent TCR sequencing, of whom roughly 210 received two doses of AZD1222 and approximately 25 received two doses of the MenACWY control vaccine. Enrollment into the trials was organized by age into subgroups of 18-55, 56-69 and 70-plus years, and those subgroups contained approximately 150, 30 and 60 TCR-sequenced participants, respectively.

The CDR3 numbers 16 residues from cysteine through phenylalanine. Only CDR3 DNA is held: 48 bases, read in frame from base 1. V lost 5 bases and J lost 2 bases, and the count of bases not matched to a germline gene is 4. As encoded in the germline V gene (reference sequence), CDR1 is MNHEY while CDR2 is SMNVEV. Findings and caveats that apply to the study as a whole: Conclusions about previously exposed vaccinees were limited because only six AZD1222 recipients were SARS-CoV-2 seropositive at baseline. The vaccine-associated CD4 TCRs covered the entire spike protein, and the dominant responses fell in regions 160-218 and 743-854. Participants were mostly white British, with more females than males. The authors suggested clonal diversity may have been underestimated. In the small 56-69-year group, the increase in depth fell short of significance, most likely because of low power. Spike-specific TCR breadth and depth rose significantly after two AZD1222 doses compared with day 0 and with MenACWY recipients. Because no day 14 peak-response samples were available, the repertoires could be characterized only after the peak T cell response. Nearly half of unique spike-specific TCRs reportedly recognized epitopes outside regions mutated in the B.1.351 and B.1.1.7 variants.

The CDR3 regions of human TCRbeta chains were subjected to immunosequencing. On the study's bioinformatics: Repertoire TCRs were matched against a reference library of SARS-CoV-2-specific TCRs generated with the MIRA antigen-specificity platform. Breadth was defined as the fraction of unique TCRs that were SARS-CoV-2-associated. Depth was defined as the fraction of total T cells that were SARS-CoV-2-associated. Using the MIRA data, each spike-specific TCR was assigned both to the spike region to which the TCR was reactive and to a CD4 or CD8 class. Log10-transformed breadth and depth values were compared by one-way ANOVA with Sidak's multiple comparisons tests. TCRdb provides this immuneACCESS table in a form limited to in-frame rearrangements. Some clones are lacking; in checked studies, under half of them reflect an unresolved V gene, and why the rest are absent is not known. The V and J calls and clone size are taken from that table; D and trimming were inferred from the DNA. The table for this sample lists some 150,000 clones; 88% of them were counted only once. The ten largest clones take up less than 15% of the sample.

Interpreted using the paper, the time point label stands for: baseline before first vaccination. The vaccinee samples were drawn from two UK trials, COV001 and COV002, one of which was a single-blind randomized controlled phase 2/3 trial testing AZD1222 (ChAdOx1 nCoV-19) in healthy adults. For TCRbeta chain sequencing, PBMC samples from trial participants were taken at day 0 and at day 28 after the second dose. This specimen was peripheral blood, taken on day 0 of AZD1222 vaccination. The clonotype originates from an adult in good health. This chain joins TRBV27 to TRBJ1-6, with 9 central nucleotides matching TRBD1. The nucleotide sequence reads TGTGCCAGCAGTACGAACAGGGGGCCCTATAATTCACCCCTCCACTTT. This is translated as CASSTNRGPYNSPLHF.